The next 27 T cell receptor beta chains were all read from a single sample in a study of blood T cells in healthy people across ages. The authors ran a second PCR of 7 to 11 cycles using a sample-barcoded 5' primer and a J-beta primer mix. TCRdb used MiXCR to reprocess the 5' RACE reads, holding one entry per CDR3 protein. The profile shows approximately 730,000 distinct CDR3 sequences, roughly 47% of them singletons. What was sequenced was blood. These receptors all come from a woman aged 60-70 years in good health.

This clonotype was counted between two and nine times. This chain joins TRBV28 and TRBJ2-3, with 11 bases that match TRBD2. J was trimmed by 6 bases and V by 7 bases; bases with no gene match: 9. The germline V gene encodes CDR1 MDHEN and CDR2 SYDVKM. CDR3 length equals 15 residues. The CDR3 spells CASNIWASGGDTQYF. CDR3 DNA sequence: TGTGCCAGCAACATCTGGGCTAGCGGGGGGGATACGCAGTATTTT.

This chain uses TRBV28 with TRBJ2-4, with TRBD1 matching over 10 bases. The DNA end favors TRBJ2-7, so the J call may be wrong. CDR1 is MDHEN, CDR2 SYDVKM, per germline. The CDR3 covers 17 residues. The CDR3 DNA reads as TGTGCCAGCAGTCTCGGCAATTCCGGGACAGGGGCGAACGAGCAGTACTTC. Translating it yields CASSLGNSGTGANEQYF.

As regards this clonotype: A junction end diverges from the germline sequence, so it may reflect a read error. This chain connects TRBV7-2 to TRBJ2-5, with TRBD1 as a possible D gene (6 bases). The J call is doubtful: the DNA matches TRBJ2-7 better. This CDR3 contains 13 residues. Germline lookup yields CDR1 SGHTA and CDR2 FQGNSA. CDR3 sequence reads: CACSSTGIYEQYF. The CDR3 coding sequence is TGTGCCTGCAGCTCGACAGGAATCTACGAGCAGTACTTC.

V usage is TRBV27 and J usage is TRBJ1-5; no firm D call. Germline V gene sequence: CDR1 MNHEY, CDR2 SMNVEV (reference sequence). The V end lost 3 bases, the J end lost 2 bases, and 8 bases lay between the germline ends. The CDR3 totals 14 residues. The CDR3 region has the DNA TGTGCCAGCAGTTTCTCGGGAGGCAATCAGCCCCAGCATTTT. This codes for CASSFSGGNQPQHF.

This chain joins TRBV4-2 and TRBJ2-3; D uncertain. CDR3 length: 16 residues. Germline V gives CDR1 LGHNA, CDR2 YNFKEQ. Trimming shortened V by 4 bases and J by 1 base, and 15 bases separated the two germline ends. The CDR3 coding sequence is TGTGCCAGCAGCCCTCAGGTCACTCCCCGCACAGATACGCAGTATTTT. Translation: CASSPQVTPRTDTQYF.

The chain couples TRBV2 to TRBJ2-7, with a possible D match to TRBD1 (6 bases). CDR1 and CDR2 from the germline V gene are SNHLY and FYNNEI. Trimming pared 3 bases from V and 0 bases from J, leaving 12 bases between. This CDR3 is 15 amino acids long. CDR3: CASSEDSYSSYEQYF. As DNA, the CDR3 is TGTGCCAGCAGTGAGGACAGCTACAGCTCCTACGAGCAGTACTTC.

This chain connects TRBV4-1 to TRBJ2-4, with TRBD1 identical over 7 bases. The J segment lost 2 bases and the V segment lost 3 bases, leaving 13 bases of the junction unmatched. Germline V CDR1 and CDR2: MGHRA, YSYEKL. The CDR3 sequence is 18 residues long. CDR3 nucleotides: TGCGCCAGCAGCCAGAACAGGAGCAGGGGGTCTTCCAAAAACATTCAGTACTTC. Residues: CASSQNRSRGSSKNIQYF.

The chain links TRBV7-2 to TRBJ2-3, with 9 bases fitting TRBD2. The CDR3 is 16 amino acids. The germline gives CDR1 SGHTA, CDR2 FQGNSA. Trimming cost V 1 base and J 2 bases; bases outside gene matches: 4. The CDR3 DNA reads TGTGCCAGCAGCTTAGGGCCTAGCGGGGACACAGATACGCAGTATTTT. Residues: CASSLGPSGDTDTQYF.

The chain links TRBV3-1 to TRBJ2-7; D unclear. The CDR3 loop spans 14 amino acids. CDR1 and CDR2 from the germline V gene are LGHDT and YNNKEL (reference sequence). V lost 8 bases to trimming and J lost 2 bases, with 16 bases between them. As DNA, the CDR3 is TGTGCCAGCCGGGCGGCTAGTGTTCCCTACGAGCAGTACTTC. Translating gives CASRAASVPYEQYF.

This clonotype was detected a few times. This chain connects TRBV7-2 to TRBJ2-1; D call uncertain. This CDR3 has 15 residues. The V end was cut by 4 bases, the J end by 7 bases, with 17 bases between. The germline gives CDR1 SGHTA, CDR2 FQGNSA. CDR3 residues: CASSSQGEAGNEQFF. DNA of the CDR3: TGTGCCAGCAGCTCCCAAGGAGAGGCCGGAAATGAGCAGTTCTTC.

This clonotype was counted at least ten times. CDR3 DNA: TGCAGCACCATGGCGGGCACAGATACGCAGTATTTT. Amino acids: CSTMAGTDTQYF. This chain links TRBV29-1 with TRBJ2-3; D gene unclear. The germline V gene encodes CDR1 SQVTM and CDR2 ANQGSEA. The CDR3 length is 12 residues. With 8 bases removed from V and 1 base from J, the gap between germline ends came to 10 bases.

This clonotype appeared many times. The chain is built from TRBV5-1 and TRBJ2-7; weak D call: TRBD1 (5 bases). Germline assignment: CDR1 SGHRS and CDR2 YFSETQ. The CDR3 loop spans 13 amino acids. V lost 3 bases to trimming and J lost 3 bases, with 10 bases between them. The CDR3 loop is CASSYAQGYEQYF. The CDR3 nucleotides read TGCGCCAGCAGCTATGCTCAGGGCTACGAGCAGTACTTC.

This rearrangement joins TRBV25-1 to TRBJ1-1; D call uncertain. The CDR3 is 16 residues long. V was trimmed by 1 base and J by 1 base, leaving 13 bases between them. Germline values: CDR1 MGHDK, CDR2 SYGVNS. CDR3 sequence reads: CASSEWPGRGNTEAFF. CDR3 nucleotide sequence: TGTGCCAGCAGTGAATGGCCAGGCCGGGGGAACACTGAAGCTTTCTTT.

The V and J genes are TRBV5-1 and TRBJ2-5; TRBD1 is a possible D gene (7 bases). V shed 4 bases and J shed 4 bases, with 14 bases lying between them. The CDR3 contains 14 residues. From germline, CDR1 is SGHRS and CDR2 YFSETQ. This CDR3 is CASSGGTAGETQYF. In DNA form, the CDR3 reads TGCGCCAGCAGCGGCGGGACAGCTGGAGAGACCCAGTACTTC. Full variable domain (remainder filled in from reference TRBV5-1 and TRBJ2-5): KAGVTQTPRYLIKTRGQQVTLSCSPISGHRSVSWYQQTPGQGLQFLFEYFSETQRNKGNFPGRFSGRQFSNSRSEMNVSTLELGDSALYLCASSGGTAGETQYFGPGTRLLVL.

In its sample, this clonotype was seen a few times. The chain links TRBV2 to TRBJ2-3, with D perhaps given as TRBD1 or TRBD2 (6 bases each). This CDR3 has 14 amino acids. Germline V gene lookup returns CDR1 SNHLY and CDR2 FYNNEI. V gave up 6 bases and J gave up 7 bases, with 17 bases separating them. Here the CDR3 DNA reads TGTGCCAGCAGGGACCGGGGGCCGAAAAATACGCAGTATTTT. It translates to CASRDRGPKNTQYF.

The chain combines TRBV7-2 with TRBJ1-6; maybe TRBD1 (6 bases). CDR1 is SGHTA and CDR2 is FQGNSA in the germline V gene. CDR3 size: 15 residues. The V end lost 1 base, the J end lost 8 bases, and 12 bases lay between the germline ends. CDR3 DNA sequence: TGTGCCAGCAGCTTAGAATCGGGGGCTGATTCACCCCTCCACTTT. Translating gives CASSLESGADSPLHF.

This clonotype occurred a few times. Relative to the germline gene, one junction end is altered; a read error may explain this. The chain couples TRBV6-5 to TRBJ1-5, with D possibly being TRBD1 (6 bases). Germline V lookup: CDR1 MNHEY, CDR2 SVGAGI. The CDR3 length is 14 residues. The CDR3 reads CASSYQGRGQPQHF. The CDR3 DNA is TGTGCCAGTAGTTACCAGGGGCGAGGCCAGCCCCAGCATTTT.

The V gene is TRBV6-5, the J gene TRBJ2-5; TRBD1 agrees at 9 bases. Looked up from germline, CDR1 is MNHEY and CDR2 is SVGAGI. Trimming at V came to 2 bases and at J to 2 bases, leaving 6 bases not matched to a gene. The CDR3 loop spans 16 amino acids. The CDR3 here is CASSYLGTGFQETQYF. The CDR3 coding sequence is TGTGCCAGCAGTTACCTCGGGACAGGGTTTCAAGAGACCCAGTACTTC.

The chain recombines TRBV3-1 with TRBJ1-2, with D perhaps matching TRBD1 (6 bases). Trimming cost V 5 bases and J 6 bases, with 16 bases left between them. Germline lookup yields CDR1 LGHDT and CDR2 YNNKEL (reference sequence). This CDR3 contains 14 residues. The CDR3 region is CASSLGTGKNGYTF. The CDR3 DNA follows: TGTGCCAGCAGCTTAGGTACAGGGAAGAATGGCTACACCTTC.

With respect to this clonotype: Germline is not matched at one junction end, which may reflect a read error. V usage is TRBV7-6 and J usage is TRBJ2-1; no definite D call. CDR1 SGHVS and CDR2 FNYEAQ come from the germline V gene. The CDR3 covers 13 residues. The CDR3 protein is CASSLSEYNEQLF. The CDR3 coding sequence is TGTGCCAGCAGCTTATCCGAATACAATGAGCAGTTGTTC.

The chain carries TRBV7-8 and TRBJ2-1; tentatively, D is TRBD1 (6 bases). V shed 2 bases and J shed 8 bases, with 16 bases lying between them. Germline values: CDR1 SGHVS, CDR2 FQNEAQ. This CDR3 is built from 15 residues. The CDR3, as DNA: TGTGCCAGCAGCTTAAGGGTTCTTAAGGGGGATGAGCAGTTCTTC. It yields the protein CASSLRVLKGDEQFF.

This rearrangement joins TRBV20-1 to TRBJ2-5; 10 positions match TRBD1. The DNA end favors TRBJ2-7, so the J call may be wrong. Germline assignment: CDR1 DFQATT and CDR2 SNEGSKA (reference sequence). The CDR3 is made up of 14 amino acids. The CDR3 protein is CSAYGDRGQYEQYF. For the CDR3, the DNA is TGCAGTGCTTATGGGGACAGGGGTCAGTACGAGCAGTACTTC.

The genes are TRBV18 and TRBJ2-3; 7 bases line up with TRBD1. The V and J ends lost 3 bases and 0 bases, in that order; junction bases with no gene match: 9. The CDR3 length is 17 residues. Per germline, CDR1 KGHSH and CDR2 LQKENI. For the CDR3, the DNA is TGTGCCAGCTCACCTGGGAAGCCGGGACAGAGCACAGATACGCAGTATTTT. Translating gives CASSPGKPGQSTDTQYF.

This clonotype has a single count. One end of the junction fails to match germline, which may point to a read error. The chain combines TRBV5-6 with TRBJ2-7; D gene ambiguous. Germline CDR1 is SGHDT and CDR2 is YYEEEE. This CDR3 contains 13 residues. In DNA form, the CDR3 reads TGTGCCAGCGGCTTGGACCGCTCCTACGAGCAGTACTTC. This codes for CASGLDRSYEQYF.

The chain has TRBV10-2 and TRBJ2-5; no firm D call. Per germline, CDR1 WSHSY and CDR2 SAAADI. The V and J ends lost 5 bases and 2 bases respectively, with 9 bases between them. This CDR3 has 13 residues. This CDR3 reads CASSNWQQETQYF. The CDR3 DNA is TGCGCCAGCAGTAACTGGCAGCAAGAGACCCAGTACTTC.

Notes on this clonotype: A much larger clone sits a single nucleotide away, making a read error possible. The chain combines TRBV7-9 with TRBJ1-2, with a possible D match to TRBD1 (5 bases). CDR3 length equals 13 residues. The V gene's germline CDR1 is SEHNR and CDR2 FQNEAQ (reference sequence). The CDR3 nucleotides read TGTGCCAGCAGCTCGACAGCTAACTATGGCTGCACCTTC. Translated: CASSSTANYGCTF.

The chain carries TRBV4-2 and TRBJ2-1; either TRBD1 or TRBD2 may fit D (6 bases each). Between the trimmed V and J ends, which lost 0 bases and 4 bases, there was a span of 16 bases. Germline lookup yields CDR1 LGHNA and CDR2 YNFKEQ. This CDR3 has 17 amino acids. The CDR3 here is CASSQDGQRASYNEQFF. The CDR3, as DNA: TGTGCCAGCAGCCAAGATGGACAGCGGGCGTCTTACAATGAGCAGTTCTTC.